This is a list of T cell receptor beta chains from one sample in a study of CD8 T cells in seronegative destructive rheumatoid arthritis. The assay was immunoSEQ multiplex PCR, and TCRdb's table has in-frame clones only and misses some. The data hold 10,000 to 15,000 clones, with roughly 80% observed a single time. Input material: CD8+ T cells from blood. The receptors were gathered from a woman aged 30-55 years with seronegative destructive rheumatoid arthritis. Both conserved end residues are part of each CDR3. A D gene is named only where the DNA matches it firmly. Only part of the rows carry a size: once, few, many, or a class if the clone is expanded.

length	size	V	D	J	DNA	CDR3
16	NA	TRBV2	NA	TRBJ2-1	TGTGCCAGCGATGGCGGACTCTTAGAGTTCTACAATGAGCAGTTCTTC	CASDGGLLEFYNEQFF
16	NA	TRBV2	TRBD1	TRBJ2-2	TGTGCCAGCACCCCGGGACAGGGGACGAACACCGGGGAGCTGTTTTTT	CASTPGQGTNTGELFF
18	once	TRBV4-1	TRBD1	TRBJ1-6	TGCGCCAGCAGCCAAGATCCATACCGGGACAGAGATAATTCACCCCTCCACTTT	CASSQDPYRDRDNSPLHF
16	NA	TRBV4-1	NA	TRBJ2-2	TGCGCCAGCAGACAAGAGGGGGGGGCTCCTTTCGGGGAGCTGTTTTTT	CASRQEGGAPFGELFF
17	once	TRBV5-1	TRBD2	TRBJ2-3	TGCGCCAGCAGCTTGGCCTCTAGCGGGGGGCCCGCAGATACGCAGTATTTT	CASSLASSGGPADTQYF
14	NA	TRBV11-2	NA	TRBJ2-1	TGTGCCAGCAGTGTGACTGCGCTTGGGAATGAGCAGTTCTTC	CASSVTALGNEQFF
17	NA	TRBV11-2	NA	TRBJ2-2	TGTGCCAGCAGCATTTACCACATAAGGGAGGACACCGGGGAGCTGTTTTTT	CASSIYHIREDTGELFF
13	NA	TRBV5-1	TRBD1	TRBJ1-1	TGCGCCAGCAGCTTCAGGACAGGAACTGAAGCTTTCTTT	CASSFRTGTEAFF
15	NA	TRBV6-1	TRBD1	TRBJ2-7	TGTGCCAGCAGTGAGGGGACAGGGGGCGTCTTCGAGCAGTACTTC	CASSEGTGGVFEQYF
14	once	TRBV5-1	TRBD2	TRBJ2-7	TGCGCCAGCAGCTTGTCTTTTGGGGGGGACGAGCAGTACTTC	CASSLSFGGDEQYF
15	few	TRBV30	NA	TRBJ1-2	TGTGCCTGGAGTTTGACGGGGGGAGATCGAACTGGCTACACCTTC	CAWSLTGGDRTGYTF
18	once	TRBV4-1	TRBD2	TRBJ2-1	TGCGCCAGCAGCCAAGATGGACTAGCGCCTGTCTCCTACAATGAGCAGTTCTTC	CASSQDGLAPVSYNEQFF
14	NA	TRBV27	TRBD1	TRBJ1-2	TGTGCCAGCAGTTTATCCGGGACAGGGTTTGGCTACACCTTC	CASSLSGTGFGYTF
14	once	TRBV2	NA	TRBJ2-5	TGTGCCAGCAGTCCTCCGGGACACCCGCTGGAGCAGTACTTC	CASSPPGHPLEQYF
13	few	TRBV4-1	NA	TRBJ1-4	TGCGCCAGCAGCCAAGACATTAATGAAAAACTGTTTTTT	CASSQDINEKLFF
14	NA	TRBV23-1	TRBD1	TRBJ2-2	TGCGCCAGCAGTCCGGACAGGGCGGCCGGGGAGCTGTTTTTT	CASSPDRAAGELFF
13	few	TRBV9	NA	TRBJ2-7	TGTGCCAGCAGCCGAGTTGAGAATGACGAGCAGTACTTC	CASSRVENDEQYF
15	NA	TRBV5-6	NA	TRBJ2-1	TGTGCCAGCAGCTTGGTAGCACAGGGCTACAATGAGCAGTTCTTC	CASSLVAQGYNEQFF
13	NA	TRBV9	TRBD1	TRBJ1-1	TGTGCCAGCAGCCCCCAGGGGGGAAGGTTCGCTTTCTTT	CASSPQGGRFAFF
15	NA	TRBV4-1	TRBD2	TRBJ2-1	TGCGCCAGCAGCCAAGCGGGGGGGGCCTACAATGAGCAGTTCTTC	CASSQAGGAYNEQFF
16	once	TRBV19	NA	TRBJ2-3	TGTGCCAGTAGTACTCGGCGGCAGGGAAGCACAGATACGCAGTATTTT	CASSTRRQGSTDTQYF
15	NA	TRBV5-8	NA	TRBJ1-2	TGTGCCAGCAGCCCCAGACAGATATGGCGGCATGGCTACACCTTC	CASSPRQIWRHGYTF
12	NA	TRBV7-2	NA	TRBJ1-4	TGTGCCAGCAGCCTAGGGAGTGAAAAACTGTTTTTT	CASSLGSEKLFF
13	NA	TRBV7-9	NA	TRBJ1-6	TGTGCCAGCAGCTTAGGAACGGATTCACCCCTCCACTTT	CASSLGTDSPLHF
16	once	TRBV23-1	TRBD2	TRBJ2-7	TGCGCCAGCAGTCAATATTGGGGGGGGAGCGGCCACGAGCAGTACTTC	CASSQYWGGSGHEQYF
14	NA	TRBV2	TRBD1	TRBJ1-2	TGTGCCAGCAGTCTGCCGGGACAGGGAAATGGCTACACCTTC	CASSLPGQGNGYTF
12	large	TRBV27	NA	TRBJ2-2	TGTGCCAGCAGTTTCTCCACCGGGGAGCTGTTTTTT	CASSFSTGELFF
16	NA	TRBV28	TRBD1	TRBJ1-1	TGTGCCAGCAGTTTCACGACCGGGACAGAGAACACTGAAGCTTTCTTT	CASSFTTGTENTEAFF
16	NA	TRBV9	TRBD2	TRBJ2-3	TGTGCCAGCAGCCCTAGGACTAGCGGGGTAGCAGATACGCAGTATTTT	CASSPRTSGVADTQYF
15	NA	TRBV6-6	TRBD1	TRBJ1-1	TGTGCCAGCAGTTACTCACAGGGGATGAACACTGAAGCTTTCTTT	CASSYSQGMNTEAFF
14	NA	TRBV4-1	NA	TRBJ1-1	TGCGCCAGCAGCCCATTAACGGGGAACACTGAAGCTTTCTTT	CASSPLTGNTEAFF
14	NA	TRBV19	TRBD2	TRBJ2-1	TGTGCCAGTAGCATACCAGTAGCGGGCAATGAGCAGTTCTTC	CASSIPVAGNEQFF
15	NA	TRBV5-1	TRBD1	TRBJ1-1	TGCGCCAGCAGCTTCCTAAACCCAACAGGGGGCGAAGCTTTCTTT	CASSFLNPTGGEAFF
15	NA	TRBV5-1	NA	TRBJ1-2	TGCGCCAGCAGCTTGGGGCCCACAGGGATTGATGGCTACACCTTC	CASSLGPTGIDGYTF
16	NA	TRBV7-9	NA	TRBJ2-2	TGTGCCAGCAGTCTTCGGACAGACGCGAACACCGGGGAGCTGTTTTTT	CASSLRTDANTGELFF
15	NA	TRBV11-2	NA	TRBJ2-1	TGTGCCAGCAGCTTAGCTCCCACCCTAGGTTGGGAGCAGTTCTTC	CASSLAPTLGWEQFF
18	NA	TRBV4-2	NA	TRBJ2-1	TGTGCCAGCAGCCAAGTTCTTCCGACAGGCCGGTCCTACAATGAGCAGTTCTTC	CASSQVLPTGRSYNEQFF
13	NA	TRBV29-1	NA	TRBJ1-1	TGCAGCGTCGAGAGCACAGGGAAAACTGAAGCTTTCTTT	CSVESTGKTEAFF
13	NA	TRBV12-5	NA	TRBJ1-2	TGTGCTAGTGGTTTGGTACAAGGGGAAGGCTACACCTTC	CASGLVQGEGYTF
15	NA	TRBV5-4	TRBD1	TRBJ1-2	TGTGCCAGCAGCTTGAGGGGGACAGAGAACTATGGCTACACCTTC	CASSLRGTENYGYTF
13	NA	TRBV7-3	NA	TRBJ2-5	TGTGCCAGCAGCTTAACTAGCAGCGAGACCCAGTACTTC	CASSLTSSETQYF
17	NA	TRBV12-5	TRBD1	TRBJ1-5	TGTGCTAGTGGTTTGGTACACAGGGACAGCCGCAATCAGCCCCAGCATTTT	CASGLVHRDSRNQPQHF
14	few	TRBV4-1	TRBD1	TRBJ1-5	TGCGCCAGCAGCCCGACAGGGGGGGTGCAGCCCCAGCATTTT	CASSPTGGVQPQHF
12	NA	TRBV6-5	TRBD1	TRBJ1-2	TGTGCCAGCAGTACAGGGGTTGGGGGCTACACCTTC	CASSTGVGGYTF
17	NA	TRBV19	TRBD2	TRBJ2-3	TGTGCCAGTAGTATAGGGGCTAGCGGGGGGCAAAGGGATACGCAGTATTTT	CASSIGASGGQRDTQYF
14	NA	TRBV27	NA	TRBJ1-2	TGTGCCAGCAGTTTGGCAGGGTCTAACTATGGCTACACCTTC	CASSLAGSNYGYTF
13	NA	TRBV7-9	TRBD1	TRBJ2-1	TGTGCCAGCCTTATTACAGGGGCCGATGAGCAGTTCTTC	CASLITGADEQFF
15	NA	TRBV19	NA	TRBJ1-1	TGTGCCAGTAGTGTATGGAGATTTTTGGGCACTGAAGCTTTCTTT	CASSVWRFLGTEAFF
15	few	TRBV2	TRBD1	TRBJ1-1	TGTGCCAGCAGTCCAGGGACAGGGGGCATCACTGAAGCTTTCTTT	CASSPGTGGITEAFF